The 30 T cell receptor beta chains listed next were all sequenced from one sample in a study of cytomegalovirus exposure and HLA in healthy donors. The PCR was carried out with 60 Vbeta primers and 13 Jbeta primers. Repertoires were generated with immunoSEQ multiplex PCR, while TCRdb's copy carries only in-frame clones and drops some. Here the sample spans under 200,000 clones, over 65% being singletons. The sequenced sample was PBMCs. Receptor source: a woman in her thirties or forties in good health and CMV-seronegative.

The chain has TRBV6-5 and TRBJ2-1; tentative D call: TRBD1 (5 bases). Trimming pared 0 bases from V and 5 bases from J, leaving 8 bases between. Germline V lookup: CDR1 MNHEY, CDR2 SVGAGI. The CDR3 totals 14 residues. CDR3 in DNA: TGTGCCAGCAGTTACTCGCCAGGGAACAATGAGCAGTTCTTC. It is translated as CASSYSPGNNEQFF.

This chain links TRBV6-5 with TRBJ1-5, with a possible D match to TRBD1 (5 bases). The CDR3 has 12 amino acids. V gave up 4 bases and J gave up 6 bases, with 7 bases separating them. Germline CDR1 is MNHEY and CDR2 is SVGAGI. In DNA form, the CDR3 reads TGTGCCAGCAGTTCAAGGGGTCAGCCCCAGCATTTT. Its translation: CASSSRGQPQHF.

This clone was counted once. This chain connects TRBV6-1 to TRBJ2-5; D is uncertain. There are 11 residues in the CDR3. CDR1 MNHNS and CDR2 SASEGT come from the germline V gene. The V end was cut by 7 bases, the J end by 5 bases, with 8 bases between. The CDR3 sequence is CASKWLETQYF. The CDR3 DNA is TGTGCCAGCAAATGGCTGGAGACCCAGTACTTC.

V is TRBV10-3 and J is TRBJ2-3; tentatively, D is TRBD1 (5 bases). The CDR3 length is 14 residues. Looked up from germline, CDR1 is ENHRY and CDR2 is SYGVKD. The ends were cut back, 4 bases at V and 1 base at J, with 9 bases in the middle. The CDR3 loop reads CAISVGRGTDTQYF. CDR3 sequence (DNA): TGTGCCATCAGTGTGGGCAGGGGCACAGATACGCAGTATTTT.

The chain has TRBV15 and TRBJ2-5; a possible D gene is TRBD2 (5 bases). The CDR3 loop spans 13 amino acids. Trimming pared 0 bases from V and 11 bases from J, leaving 13 bases between. The V gene's germline CDR1 is LNHNV and CDR2 YYDKDF (reference sequence). Here the CDR3 DNA reads TGTGCCACCAGCAGAGATCCTTACGGGGTACAGTACTTC. Amino acid sequence: CATSRDPYGVQYF.

This chain uses TRBV5-1 with TRBJ1-1; no definite D call. The germline V gene encodes CDR1 SGHRS and CDR2 YFSETQ. The V and J ends lost 0 bases and 0 bases respectively, with 6 bases between them. The CDR3 spans 14 residues. The CDR3 DNA sequence: TGCGCCAGCAGCTTGGGGCCGATGAACACTGAAGCTTTCTTT. It specifies CASSLGPMNTEAFF.

The chain employs TRBV11-2 and TRBJ2-7; no clear D. CDR1 is SGHAT and CDR2 is FQNNGV in the germline V gene. The CDR3 runs 12 residues. Trimming pared 1 base from V and 3 bases from J, leaving 4 bases between. The CDR3 here is CASSLGYYEQYF. CDR3 nucleotides: TGTGCCAGCAGCTTAGGCTACTACGAGCAGTACTTC. Full variable domain (missing parts from reference TRBV11-2 and TRBJ2-7): EAGVAQSPRYKIIEKRQSVAFWCNPISGHATLYWYQQILGQGPKLLIQFQNNGVVDDSQLPKDRFSAERLKGVDSTLKIQPAKLEDSAVYLCASSLGYYEQYFGPGTRLTVT.

The rearrangement uses TRBV7-8 and TRBJ2-1, with TRBD2 matching over 8 bases. CDR1 is SGHVS and CDR2 is FQNEAQ in the germline V gene. This CDR3 contains 16 residues. The trim removed 5 bases at V and 3 bases at J, leaving 9 bases unmatched. Written as DNA, the CDR3 is TGTGCCAGCAGCCTAGACGGGGGGGCAATCTACAATGAGCAGTTCTTC. Translated, it gives CASSLDGGAIYNEQFF.

This rearrangement joins TRBV2 to TRBJ2-1; D unresolved. Per germline, CDR1 SNHLY and CDR2 FYNNEI. The CDR3 is 15 amino acids. V lost 5 bases, J lost 4 bases, and 15 bases lay in between. The CDR3 here is CASSFGTRHYNEQFF. The CDR3 region has the DNA TGTGCCAGCAGTTTCGGAACCAGACATTACAATGAGCAGTTCTTC.

With respect to this clone: Likely a read error: the CDR3 ends without its conserved phenylalanine or tryptophan. This rearrangement joins TRBV5-1 to TRBJ1-2; 9 bases match TRBD1. CDR1 and CDR2 (germline): SGHRS, YFSETQ. The CDR3 runs 15 residues. V lost 0 bases and J lost 4; bases outside the gene matches: 4. The CDR3 bases are TGCGCCAGCAGCTTGGCCCTGACAGGGGGCTATGGCTACACCGTC. Its translation: CASSLALTGGYGYTV.

This chain uses TRBV2 with TRBJ2-5; 9 bases map to TRBD2. There are 12 residues in the CDR3. With V trimmed by 10 bases and J by 3 bases, 3 bases remained unmatched. Germline V gene lookup returns CDR1 SNHLY and CDR2 FYNNEI. The DNA for the CDR3 is TGTGCCACTGCGGGGGGGGAAGAGACCCAGTACTTC. As protein: CATAGGEETQYF.

This clone came up a few times. The CDR3 protein is CASSYSALGNSPLHF. The DNA for the CDR3 is TGTGCCAGCAGTTACTCGGCGTTGGGCAATTCACCCCTCCACTTT. The chain uses TRBV6-6 and TRBJ1-6; D is ambiguous. Germline V gene lookup returns CDR1 MNHNY and CDR2 SVGAGI (reference sequence). This CDR3 contains 15 residues. V was pared by 0 bases and J by 7 bases, with 10 bases between.

The CDR3 nucleotides are TGTGCCAGCTTCGACCCCCGCGGGACTCACAGGGCCAAAAACATTCAGTACTTC. Amino acid sequence: CASFDPRGTHRAKNIQYF. This chain joins TRBV28 and TRBJ2-4; D may be TRBD2 (6 bases). This CDR3 is built from 18 residues. V was pared by 8 bases and J by 1 base, with 24 bases between. CDR1 is MDHEN and CDR2 is SYDVKM in the germline V gene.

This clone was detected a few times. The chain employs TRBV7-6 and TRBJ1-3; 7 bases are shared with TRBD1. Germline V gene lookup returns CDR1 SGHVS and CDR2 FNYEAQ. J was trimmed by 0 bases and V by 5 bases; bases with no gene match: 10. The CDR3 sequence is 17 residues long. In nucleotides, the CDR3 is TGTGCCAGCAGCCTCGACAGGGCAACTTTCTCTGGAAACACCATATATTTT. It yields the protein CASSLDRATFSGNTIYF.

The CDR3 sequence is CASALQGVRETQYF. The CDR3 DNA reads TGTGCTAGTGCCCTACAGGGGGTACGGGAGACCCAGTACTTC. The gene calls are TRBV12-5 and TRBJ2-5; 8 bases map to TRBD1. The germline V gene has CDR1 LGHNT and CDR2 FRNRAP. With 7 bases clipped from V and 5 bases from J, the junction kept 9 bases outside the gene matches. The CDR3 loop spans 14 amino acids.

In this sample, this clone turned up once. This rearrangement joins TRBV5-1 to TRBJ2-5; D gene ambiguous. Germline V gene data show CDR1 as SGHRS and CDR2 as YFSETQ. Trimming stripped 4 bases from V and 5 bases from J, with 21 bases between. The CDR3 consists of 16 residues. CDR3 loop: CASSLPSGSIGETQYF. Here the CDR3 DNA reads TGCGCCAGCAGCCTTCCGTCCGGGTCCATTGGTGAGACCCAGTACTTC.

The chain has TRBV5-1 and TRBJ1-1; no definite D call. CDR3 size: 15 residues. The V and J ends lost 0 bases and 3 bases respectively, with 12 bases between them. Germline V gives CDR1 SGHRS, CDR2 YFSETQ. CDR3 sequence: CASSLARRSDTEAFF. Here the CDR3 DNA reads TGCGCCAGCAGCTTGGCCCGCAGGTCGGACACTGAAGCTTTCTTT.

The chain couples TRBV2 to TRBJ1-1; D call uncertain. V lost 2 bases to trimming and J lost 6 bases, with 13 bases between them. This CDR3 comprises 14 residues. The germline V gene encodes CDR1 SNHLY and CDR2 FYNNEI. CDR3 sequence: CASSENLSGSEAFF. The CDR3 DNA reads TGTGCCAGCAGTGAAAACTTGTCGGGGTCTGAAGCTTTCTTT.

The table lists this clone with a count of one. The rearrangement links TRBV4-1 to TRBJ2-7; D is unresolved. V was clipped by 4 bases and J by 2 bases, with 9 bases between them. In germline, CDR1 is MGHRA, CDR2 YSYEKL. The CDR3 loop spans 13 amino acids. The CDR3 bases are TGCGCCAGCAGCCCGCTAGAGACCTACGAGCAGTACTTC. Amino acid sequence: CASSPLETYEQYF.

A remark on this clone: A read error may account for a junction end that differs from germline. The rearrangement links TRBV7-9 to TRBJ1-3; the D is unclear. CDR1 is SEHNR and CDR2 is FQNEAQ in the germline V gene (reference sequence). The CDR3 loop spans 14 amino acids. The CDR3 DNA is TGTTCCAGCAGCTTAGTGCGTCGGGGAAACACCATATATTTT. Translated: CSSSLVRRGNTIYF.

The chain carries TRBV19 and TRBJ2-2, with TRBD1 identical over 8 bases. The germline V gene encodes CDR1 LNHDA and CDR2 SQIVND (reference sequence). CDR3 length: 16 amino acids. V shed 6 bases, J shed 6 bases, and the junction held 12 bases outside the gene matches. The CDR3 region is CASRLGSGGLSGELFF. The CDR3, as DNA: TGTGCCAGTAGACTCGGTTCAGGGGGCCTATCCGGGGAGCTGTTTTTT.

V gene TRBV7-8 combines with J gene TRBJ1-4; 11 nucleotides line up with TRBD1. V was clipped by 5 bases and J by 7 bases; unmatched bases: 9. The CDR3 loop spans 16 amino acids. Germline loops: CDR1 SGHVS, CDR2 FQNEAQ. CDR3 sequence: CASSPIPGTGGEKLFF. CDR3 nucleotide sequence: TGTGCCAGCAGCCCTATACCCGGGACAGGGGGTGAAAAACTGTTTTTT.

The chain has TRBV19 and TRBJ1-2; D is perhaps TRBD1 (5 bases). The CDR3 has 13 amino acids. Germline V lookup: CDR1 LNHDA, CDR2 SQIVND (reference sequence). Trimming removed 5 bases at V and 7 bases at J, with 14 bases between. The CDR3 sequence: CASSHKGRRGYTF. The CDR3 DNA sequence: TGTGCCAGTAGTCACAAGGGGCGGCGTGGCTACACCTTC.

The chain uses TRBV6-5 and TRBJ2-5; TRBD1 matches 8 bases. The J call may not be correct, given that the DNA end is closer to TRBJ2-7. CDR3 length: 12 amino acids. Germline CDR1 reads MNHEY; CDR2 reads SVGAGI. The CDR3 here is CASRTGGYEQYF. DNA for the CDR3: TGTGCCAGCAGAACAGGGGGCTACGAGCAGTACTTC.

This chain uses TRBV5-6 with TRBJ1-3; D is ambiguous. The germline V and J ends were trimmed by 1 base and 0 bases, with 17 bases remaining between them. The CDR3 loop spans 18 amino acids. CDR1 and CDR2 (germline): SGHDT, YYEEEE. The CDR3 region is CASSLNRLTYSSGNTIYF. The CDR3, as DNA: TGTGCCAGCAGCTTGAATCGCCTCACTTATAGCTCTGGAAACACCATATATTTT.

The chain employs TRBV12-5 and TRBJ1-2, with 7 bases fitting TRBD1. CDR3 length equals 17 residues. The V gene's germline CDR1 is LGHNT and CDR2 FRNRAP. J lost 1 base, V lost 3 bases, and 11 bases had no gene match. As DNA, the CDR3 is TGTGCTAGTGGTTTTGGCAGGGGGGACACGATTAACTATGGCTACACCTTC. Amino acids: CASGFGRGDTINYGYTF.

The V gene is TRBV2, the J gene TRBJ2-7, with TRBD1 identical over 8 bases. The J segment lost 3 bases and the V segment lost 3 bases, leaving 13 bases of the junction unmatched. The CDR3 runs 17 residues. Germline CDR1 SNHLY, CDR2 FYNNEI. CDR3 loop: CASSDPGFRTGFYEQYF. CDR3 sequence (DNA): TGTGCCAGCAGTGATCCGGGTTTCAGGACAGGGTTCTACGAGCAGTACTTC.

V gene TRBV4-1 combines with J gene TRBJ1-1, with no clear D. Trimming cost V 5 bases and J 0 bases, with 19 bases left between them. The CDR3 loop spans 17 amino acids. Germline CDR1 and CDR2: MGHRA and YSYEKL. The CDR3 sequence: CASSRKSGYPMNTEAFF. The CDR3, as DNA: TGCGCCAGCAGCAGAAAGTCGGGGTACCCCATGAACACTGAAGCTTTCTTT.

This clone was seen only a few times. The gene calls are TRBV19 and TRBJ1-5; D is perhaps TRBD1 (6 bases). Germline CDR1 is LNHDA and CDR2 is SQIVND (reference sequence). The CDR3 runs 17 residues. Between the trimmed V and J ends, which lost 3 bases and 0 bases, there was a span of 15 bases. CDR3 nucleotide sequence: TGTGCCAGTAGTATGAGAGGGGGGGGCCATAGCAATCAGCCCCAGCATTTT. Its translation: CASSMRGGGHSNQPQHF.

V and J are TRBV5-4 and TRBJ2-5; D is ambiguous. Trimming cost V 0 bases and J 1 base, with 10 bases left between them. This CDR3 comprises 15 residues. Germline V gene sequence: CDR1 SGHNT, CDR2 YYREEE (reference sequence). CDR3 coding DNA: TGTGCCAGCAGCTTGGATTCCTACAGCCAAGAGACCCAGTACTTC. Protein product: CASSLDSYSQETQYF.